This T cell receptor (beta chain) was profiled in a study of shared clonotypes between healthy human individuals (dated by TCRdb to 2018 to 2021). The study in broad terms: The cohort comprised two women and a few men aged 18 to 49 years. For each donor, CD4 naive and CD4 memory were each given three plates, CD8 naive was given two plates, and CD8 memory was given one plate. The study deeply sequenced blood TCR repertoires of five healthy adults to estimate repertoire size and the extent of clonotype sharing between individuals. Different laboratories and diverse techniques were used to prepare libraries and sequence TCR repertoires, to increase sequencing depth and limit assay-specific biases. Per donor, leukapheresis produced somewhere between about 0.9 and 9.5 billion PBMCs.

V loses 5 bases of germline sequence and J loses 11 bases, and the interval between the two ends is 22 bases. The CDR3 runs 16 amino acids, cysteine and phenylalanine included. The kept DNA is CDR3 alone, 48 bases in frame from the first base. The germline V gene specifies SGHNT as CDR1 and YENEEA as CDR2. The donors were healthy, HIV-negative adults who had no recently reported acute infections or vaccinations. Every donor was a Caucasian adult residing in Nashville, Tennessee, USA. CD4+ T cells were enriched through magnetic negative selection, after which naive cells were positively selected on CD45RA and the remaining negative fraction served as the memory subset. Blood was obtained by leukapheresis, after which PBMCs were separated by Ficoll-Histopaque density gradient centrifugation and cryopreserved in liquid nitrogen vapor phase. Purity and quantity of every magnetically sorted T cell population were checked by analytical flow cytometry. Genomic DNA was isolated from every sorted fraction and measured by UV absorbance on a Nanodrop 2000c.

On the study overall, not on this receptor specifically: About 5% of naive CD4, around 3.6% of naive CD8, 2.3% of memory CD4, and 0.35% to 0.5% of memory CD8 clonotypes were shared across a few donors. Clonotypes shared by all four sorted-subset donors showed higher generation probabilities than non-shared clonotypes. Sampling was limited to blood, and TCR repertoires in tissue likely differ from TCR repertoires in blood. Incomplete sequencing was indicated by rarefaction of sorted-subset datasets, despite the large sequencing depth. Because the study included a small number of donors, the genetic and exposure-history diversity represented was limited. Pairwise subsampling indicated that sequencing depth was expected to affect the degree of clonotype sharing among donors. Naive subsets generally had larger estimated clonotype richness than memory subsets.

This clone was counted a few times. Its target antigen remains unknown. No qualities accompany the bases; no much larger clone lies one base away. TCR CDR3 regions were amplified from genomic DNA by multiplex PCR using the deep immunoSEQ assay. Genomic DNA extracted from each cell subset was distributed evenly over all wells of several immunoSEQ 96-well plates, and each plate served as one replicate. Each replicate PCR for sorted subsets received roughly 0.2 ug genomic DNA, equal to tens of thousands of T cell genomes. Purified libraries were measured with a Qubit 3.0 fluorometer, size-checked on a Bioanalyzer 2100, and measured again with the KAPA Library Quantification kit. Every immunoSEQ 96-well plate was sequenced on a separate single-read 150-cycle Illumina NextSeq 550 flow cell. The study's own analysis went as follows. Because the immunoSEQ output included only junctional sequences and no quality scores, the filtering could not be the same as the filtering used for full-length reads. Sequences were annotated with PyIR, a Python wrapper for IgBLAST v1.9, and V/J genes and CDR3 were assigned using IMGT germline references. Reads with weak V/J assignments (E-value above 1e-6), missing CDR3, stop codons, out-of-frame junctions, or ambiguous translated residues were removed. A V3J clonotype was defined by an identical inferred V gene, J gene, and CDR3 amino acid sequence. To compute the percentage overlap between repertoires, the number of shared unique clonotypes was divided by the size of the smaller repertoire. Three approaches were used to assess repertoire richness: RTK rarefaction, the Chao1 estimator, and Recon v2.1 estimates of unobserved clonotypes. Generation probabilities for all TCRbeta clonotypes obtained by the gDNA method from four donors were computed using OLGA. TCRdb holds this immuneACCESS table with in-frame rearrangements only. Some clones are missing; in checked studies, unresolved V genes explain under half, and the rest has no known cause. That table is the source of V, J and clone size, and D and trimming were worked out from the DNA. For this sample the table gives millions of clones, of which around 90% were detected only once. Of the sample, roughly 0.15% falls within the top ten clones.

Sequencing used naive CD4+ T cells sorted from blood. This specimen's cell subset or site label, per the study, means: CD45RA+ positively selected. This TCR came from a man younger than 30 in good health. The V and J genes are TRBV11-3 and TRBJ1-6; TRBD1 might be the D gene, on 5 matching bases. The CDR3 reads CASSPRQTVKHPPLHF. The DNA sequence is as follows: TGTGCCAGCAGCCCTAGACAGACAGTTAAACATCCACCCCTCCACTTT.